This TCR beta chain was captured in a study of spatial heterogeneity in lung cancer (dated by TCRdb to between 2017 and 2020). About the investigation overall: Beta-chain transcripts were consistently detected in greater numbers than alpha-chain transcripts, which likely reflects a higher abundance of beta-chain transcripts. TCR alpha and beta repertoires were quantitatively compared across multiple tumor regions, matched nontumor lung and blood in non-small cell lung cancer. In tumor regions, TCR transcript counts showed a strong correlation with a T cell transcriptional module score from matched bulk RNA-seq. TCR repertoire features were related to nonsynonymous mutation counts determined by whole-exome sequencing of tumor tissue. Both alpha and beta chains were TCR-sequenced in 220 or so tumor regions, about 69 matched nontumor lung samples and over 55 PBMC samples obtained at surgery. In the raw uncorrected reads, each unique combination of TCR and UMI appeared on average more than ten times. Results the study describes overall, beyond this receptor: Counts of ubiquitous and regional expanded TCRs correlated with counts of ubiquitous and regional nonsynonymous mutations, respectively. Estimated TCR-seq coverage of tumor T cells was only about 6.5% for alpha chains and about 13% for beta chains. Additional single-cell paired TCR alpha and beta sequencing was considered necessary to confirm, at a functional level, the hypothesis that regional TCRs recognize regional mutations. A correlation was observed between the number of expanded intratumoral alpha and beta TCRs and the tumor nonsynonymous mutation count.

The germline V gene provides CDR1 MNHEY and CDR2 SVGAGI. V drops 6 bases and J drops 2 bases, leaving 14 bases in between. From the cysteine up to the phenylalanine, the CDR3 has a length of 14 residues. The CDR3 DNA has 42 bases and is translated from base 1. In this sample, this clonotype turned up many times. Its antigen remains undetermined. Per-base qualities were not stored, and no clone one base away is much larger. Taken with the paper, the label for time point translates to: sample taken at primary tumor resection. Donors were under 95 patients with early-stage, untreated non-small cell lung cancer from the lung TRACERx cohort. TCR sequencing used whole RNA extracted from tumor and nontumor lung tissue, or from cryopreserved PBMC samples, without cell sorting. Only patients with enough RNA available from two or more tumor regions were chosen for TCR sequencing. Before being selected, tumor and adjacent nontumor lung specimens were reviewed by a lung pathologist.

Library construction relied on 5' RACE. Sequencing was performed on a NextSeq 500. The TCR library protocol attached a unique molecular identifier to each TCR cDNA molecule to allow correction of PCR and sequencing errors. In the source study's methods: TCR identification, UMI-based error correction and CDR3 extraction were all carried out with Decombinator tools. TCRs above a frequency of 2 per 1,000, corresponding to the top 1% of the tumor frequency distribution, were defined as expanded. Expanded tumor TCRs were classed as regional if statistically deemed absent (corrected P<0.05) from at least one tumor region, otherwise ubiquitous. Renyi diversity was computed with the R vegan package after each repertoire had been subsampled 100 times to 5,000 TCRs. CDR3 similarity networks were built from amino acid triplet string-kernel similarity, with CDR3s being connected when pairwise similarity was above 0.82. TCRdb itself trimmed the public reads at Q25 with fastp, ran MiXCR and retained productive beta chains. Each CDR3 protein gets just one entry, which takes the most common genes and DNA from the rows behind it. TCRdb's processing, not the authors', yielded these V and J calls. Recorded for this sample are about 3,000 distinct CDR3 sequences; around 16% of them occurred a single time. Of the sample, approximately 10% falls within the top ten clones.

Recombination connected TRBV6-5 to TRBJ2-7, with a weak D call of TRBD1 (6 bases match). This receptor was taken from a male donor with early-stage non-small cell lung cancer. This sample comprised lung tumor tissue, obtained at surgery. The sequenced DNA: TGTGCCAGCAGACATAACAGGGATACCTACGAGCAGTACTTC. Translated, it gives CASRHNRDTYEQYF.